A single sample is the source of the 5 T cell receptor beta chains below, sequenced in a study of shared clonotypes between healthy human individuals. Repertoires were generated with immunoSEQ multiplex PCR, while TCRdb's copy carries only in-frame clones and drops some. The sample shows a few hundred thousand clones, just over 95% of them seen only once. Sequences were obtained from memory CD8+ T cells sorted from blood. Subset described: CD45RO+ cells pooled with CCR7-negative TemRA cells. Receptor source: a man aged 25 to 40 in good health.

The chain couples TRBV27 to TRBJ2-1; D is ambiguous. V shed 4 bases and J shed 10 bases, with 8 bases lying between them. Germline V gene lookup returns CDR1 MNHEY and CDR2 SMNVEV (reference sequence). The CDR3 is made up of 11 amino acids. Written as DNA, the CDR3 is TGTGCCAGCAGTTCTCCTCTAGAGCAGTTCTTC. Translated, it gives CASSSPLEQFF.

The CDR3 DNA reads TGTGCCAGCAGTGTAGACAGGGTGGAGACCCAGTACTTC. Translated, it gives CASSVDRVETQYF. The rearrangement uses TRBV27 and TRBJ2-5; 7 bases fit TRBD1. The CDR3 totals 13 residues. The V and J ends lost 5 bases and 5 bases, in that order; junction bases with no gene match: 5. The germline V gene encodes CDR1 MNHEY and CDR2 SMNVEV (reference sequence).

The DNA of the CDR3 is TGTGCCAGCAGCTCCAGGTGGACAGGGAGGTGGGATACGCAGTATTTT. This encodes CASSSRWTGRWDTQYF. This chain uses TRBV21-1 with TRBJ2-3; the table's D call TRBD1 went unverified against the DNA. TRBV21-1 is deemed a pseudogene. This CDR3 is 16 amino acids long.

The genes are TRBV9 and TRBJ1-2; D unclear. The CDR3 loop spans 13 amino acids. Germline CDR1 is SGDLS and CDR2 is YYNGEE. Trimming took 0 bases from V and 2 from J, leaving 5 bases between them. For the CDR3, the DNA is TGTGCCAGCAGCGTAGTCTGGAACTATGGCTACACCTTC. As protein: CASSVVWNYGYTF.

The V and J genes are TRBV5-6 and TRBJ1-3; TRBD1 matches at 8 bases. Trimming cost V 5 bases and J 2 bases; bases outside gene matches: 6. The length of the CDR3 is 15 residues. The germline gives CDR1 SGHDT, CDR2 YYEEEE. The CDR3 nucleotides are TGTGCCAGCAGGGAAGGACAGGGCGCTGGAAACACCATATATTTT. Translating it yields CASREGQGAGNTIYF. Using reference TRBV5-6 and TRBJ1-3 for the parts outside the CDR3, the full variable domain is DAGVTQSPTHLIKTRGQQVTLRCSPKSGHDTVSWYQQALGQGPQFIFQYYEEEERQRGNFPDRFSGHQFPNYSSELNVNALLLGDSALYLCASREGQGAGNTIYFGEGSWLTVV.